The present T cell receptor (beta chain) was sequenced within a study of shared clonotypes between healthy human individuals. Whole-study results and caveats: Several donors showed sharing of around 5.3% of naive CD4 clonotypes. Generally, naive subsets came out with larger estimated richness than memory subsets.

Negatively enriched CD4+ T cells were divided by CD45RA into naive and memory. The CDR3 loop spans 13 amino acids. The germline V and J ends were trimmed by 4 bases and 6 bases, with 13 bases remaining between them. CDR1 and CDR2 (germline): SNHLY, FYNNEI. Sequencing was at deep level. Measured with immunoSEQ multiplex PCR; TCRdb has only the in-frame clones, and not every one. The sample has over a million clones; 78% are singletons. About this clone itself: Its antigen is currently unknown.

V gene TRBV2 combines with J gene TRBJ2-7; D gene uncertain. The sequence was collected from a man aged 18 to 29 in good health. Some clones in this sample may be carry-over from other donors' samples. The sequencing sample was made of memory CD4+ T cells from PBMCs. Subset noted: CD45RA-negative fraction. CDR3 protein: CASSGTAIGEQYF. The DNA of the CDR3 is TGTGCCAGCAGTGGGACGGCGATTGGCGAGCAGTACTTC.